This entry features one TCR beta chain sequence. Its antigen is as yet unknown. Just one base apart from a much larger clone, this may be a read error. Each donor was a healthy Caucasian individual from Russia, aged roughly 6 to 90. This entry belongs to a study of blood T cells in healthy people across ages. Broader study findings: Greater diversity and more naive CD4+ cells were seen in long-lived donors than in aged donors. There was a strong correlation between TCR beta diversity and naive T cell percentage.

The CDR3 sequence is 13 residues long. Per the germline V gene, CDR1 is MDHEN and CDR2 is SYDVKM. PCR was performed a second time for roughly 6 to 12 cycles using a sample-barcoded 5' primer and a J-beta primer mix. MiXCR, run by TCRdb on the 5' RACE reads, gives a single entry per CDR3 protein. This table holds 850,000 to 950,000 distinct CDR3 sequences, 25% to 30% found once. This rearrangement joins TRBV28 to TRBJ2-5; TRBD2 matches at 8 bases. Matching the DNA end better, TRBJ2-7 makes the J call doubtful. The material sequenced was blood. The receptor's source is a woman over 75 in good health. The CDR3 DNA reads as TGTGCCAGCATCCCCCGGGGGGGTAGCGAGCAGTACTTC. This gives the protein CASIPRGGSEQYF.